The sequence of this T cell receptor beta chain was determined in a study of response to subunit inactivated influenza vaccine. Ten or more counts support this clonotype. Antigen: not known. The V end lost 3 bases, the J end lost 4 bases, and 10 bases lay between the germline ends. The CDR3 runs 14 residues. CDR1 MGHDK and CDR2 SYGVNS come from the germline V gene. Study-level findings and limits: T cells newly recruited by each seasonal influenza vaccination are few, the authors suggested.

TCRdb reprocessed the RT-PCR reads with MiXCR, giving one entry per CDR3 protein. The repertoire consists of about 480,000 distinct CDR3 sequences, with about 25% occurring once and the leading ten covering under 2.5%. Sequenced material: CD4+ T cells sorted from PBMCs, taken 5 to 6 days after vaccination. The chain is built from TRBV25-1 and TRBJ2-1, with D unresolved. The origin of this receptor is a man in his forties or fifties who received an inactivated influenza vaccine. The CDR3, as DNA: TGTGCCAGCAGTGATAAATCTCTTTACAATGAGCAGTTCTTC. Encoded protein: CASSDKSLYNEQFF.